This TCR beta chain was sequenced during a study of CD8 T cells in ankylosing spondylitis. Libraries for TCR beta were made by quantitative 5'-RACE with molecular barcodes. TCRdb reprocessed the 5' RACE reads with MiXCR, giving one entry per CDR3 protein. The sample consists of 300,000 to 400,000 distinct CDR3 sequences, more than 20% of them appearing once. Study conclusions and caveats: CD8+ cells made up the disease-linked clones, which were relatively rare in peripheral blood. Blood of patients with ankylosing spondylitis appeared to be characterized by a TCR beta motif of about 8 highly homologous variants. According to the report, clones linked to the disease were significantly enriched in matched synovial fluid samples taken from ankylosing spondylitis patients.

About this clonotype: The antigen remains unidentified.

The sequence came from a male donor with ankylosing spondylitis. The sequenced sample consisted of blood, either unsorted or a sorted T cell fraction (not recorded which).

DNA for the CDR3: TGCTCGTTCGGGAGGGTAAATGAGCAGTTCTTC. Its protein is CSFGRVNEQFF. The V call is TRBV20-1, the J call TRBJ2-1, with 8 bases identical to TRBD2. Germline lookup yields CDR1 DFQATT and CDR2 SNEGSKA (reference sequence). The CDR3 totals 11 residues.